The source of this T cell receptor beta chain is a study of identical twins. The CDR3 runs to 15 residues. The V end lost 4 bases, the J end lost 1 base, and 10 bases lay between the germline ends. Germline CDR1 reads SNHLY; CDR2 reads FYNNEI. Every donor was a healthy Caucasian. TCRdb called the 5' RACE reads again in MiXCR, with one record for every CDR3 protein. The table lists some 570,000 distinct CDR3 sequences, 20% to 25% of them singletons, with approximately 0.52% in the top ten. Notes on this clonotype: What it binds is unknown.

Findings and caveats of the study: Weaker excess twin sharing was observed in beta out-of-frame sequences. Zero-insertion findings could be partly confounded by invariant cells (MAIT and iNKT cells). The authors drew conclusions from cross-sectional statistical analysis rather than following the same donors.

The sample also formed part of further work on yellow fever vaccine responses in identical twins.

The chain has TRBV2 and TRBJ2-2; D not resolved. The TCR was taken from a young woman in good health. The specimen was CD4+ T cells sorted from blood. The CDR3 nucleotides read TGTGCCAGCAGTGGTCCTAGTTGGAACACCGGGGAGCTGTTTTTT. This encodes CASSGPSWNTGELFF.